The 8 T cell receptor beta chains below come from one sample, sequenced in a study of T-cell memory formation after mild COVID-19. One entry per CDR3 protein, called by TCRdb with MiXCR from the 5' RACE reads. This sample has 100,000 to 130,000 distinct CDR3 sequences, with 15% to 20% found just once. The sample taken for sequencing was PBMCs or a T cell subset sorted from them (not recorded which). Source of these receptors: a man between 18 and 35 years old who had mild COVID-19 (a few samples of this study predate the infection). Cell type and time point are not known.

The CDR3 DNA sequence: TGTGCCAATGCCAACAGGGCGAACGGGGAGCTGTTTTTT. Translating gives CANANRANGELFF. The chain uses TRBV12-3 or TRBV12-4 and TRBJ2-2, with D tentatively TRBD1 (6 bases). V gave up 10 bases and J gave up 7 bases, with 16 bases separating them. The CDR3 has 13 amino acids.

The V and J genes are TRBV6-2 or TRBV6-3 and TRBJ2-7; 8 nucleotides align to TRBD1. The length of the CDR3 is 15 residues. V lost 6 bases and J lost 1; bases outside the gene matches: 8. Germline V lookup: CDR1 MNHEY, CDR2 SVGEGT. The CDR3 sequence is CASSPDRARSYEQYF. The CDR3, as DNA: TGTGCCAGCAGCCCGGACAGGGCACGGTCCTACGAGCAGTACTTC.

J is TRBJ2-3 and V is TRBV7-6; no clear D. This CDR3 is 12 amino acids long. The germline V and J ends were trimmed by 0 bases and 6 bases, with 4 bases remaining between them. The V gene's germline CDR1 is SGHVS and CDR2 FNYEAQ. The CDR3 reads CASSLAKDTQYF. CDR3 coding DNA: TGTGCCAGCAGCTTAGCGAAGGATACGCAGTATTTT.

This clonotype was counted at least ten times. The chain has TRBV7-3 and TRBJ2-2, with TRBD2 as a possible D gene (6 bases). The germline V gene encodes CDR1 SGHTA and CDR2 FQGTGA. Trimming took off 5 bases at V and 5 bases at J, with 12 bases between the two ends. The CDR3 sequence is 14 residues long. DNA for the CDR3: TGTGCCAGCAGCCCCGGAGGAGGGACCGGGGAGCTGTTTTTT. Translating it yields CASSPGGGTGELFF. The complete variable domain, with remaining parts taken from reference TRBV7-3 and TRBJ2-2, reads GAGVSQTPSNKVTEKGKYVELRCDPISGHTALYWYRQSLGQGPEFLIYFQGTGAADDSGLPNDRFFAVRPEGSVSTLKIQRTERGDSAVYLCASSPGGGTGELFFGEGSRLTVL.

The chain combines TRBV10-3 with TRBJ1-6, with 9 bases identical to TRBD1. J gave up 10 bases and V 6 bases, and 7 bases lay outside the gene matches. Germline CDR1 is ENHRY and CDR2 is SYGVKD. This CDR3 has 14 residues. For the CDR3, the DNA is TGTGCCATCAGGGGACAGGGATCAGAATCACCCCTCCACTTT. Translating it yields CAIRGQGSESPLHF.

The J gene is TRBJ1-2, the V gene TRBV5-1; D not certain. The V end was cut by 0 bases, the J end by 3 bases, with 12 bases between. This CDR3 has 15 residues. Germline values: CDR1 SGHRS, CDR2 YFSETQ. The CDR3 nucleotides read TGCGCCAGCAGCTTGGCCGCTGGTTATGACTATGGCTACACCTTC. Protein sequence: CASSLAAGYDYGYTF.

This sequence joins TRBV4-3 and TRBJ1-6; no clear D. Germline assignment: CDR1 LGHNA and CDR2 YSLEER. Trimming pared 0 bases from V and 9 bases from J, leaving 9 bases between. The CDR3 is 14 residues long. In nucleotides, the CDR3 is TGCGCCAGCAGCCAAGAACTATCGGTTTCACCCCTCCACTTT. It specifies CASSQELSVSPLHF.

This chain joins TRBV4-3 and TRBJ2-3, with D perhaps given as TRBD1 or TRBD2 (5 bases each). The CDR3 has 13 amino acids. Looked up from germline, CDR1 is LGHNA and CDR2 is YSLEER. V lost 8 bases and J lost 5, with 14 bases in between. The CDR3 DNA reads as TGCGCCAGCGGTCGCAGGGCGGGAGATACGCAGTATTTT. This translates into CASGRRAGDTQYF.